Shown below are 25 T cell receptor beta chains from a single sample sequenced in a study of naive and memory T cell subsets (dated by TCRdb to the late 2010s). The library was generated by 5' RACE. The run used an Illumina MiSeq. The ligated cDNA was amplified in four rounds of PCR with nested alpha and beta constant region primers together with the SP2 primer. Using fastp trimming at Q25 and MiXCR clonotype assembly, TCRdb reanalyzed the public sequencing data and kept in-frame beta chains. Identical CDR3 proteins give one entry, which carries the most common genes and DNA. The table for this sample lists tens of thousands of distinct CDR3 sequences; under 8.5% of them were counted only once. Jointly, the top ten make up 8.5% to 10% of the sample. Using 3' ligation of a UMI-containing oligonucleotide to TCR cDNA, the study laid out a robust and sensitive protocol to amplify, sequence and analyze TCRs.

Receptor source: a male donor in good health.

This clonotype was recorded many times. J is TRBJ2-1 and V is TRBV10-3, with 8 bases aligning to TRBD1. Per germline, CDR1 ENHRY and CDR2 SYGVKD. CDR3 length equals 15 residues. With V trimmed by 2 bases and J by 4 bases, 4 bases remained unmatched. The CDR3: CAISEQGASYNEQFF. The CDR3 region has the DNA TGTGCCATCAGTGAGCAGGGGGCGAGTTACAATGAGCAGTTCTTC.

In this sample, this clonotype turned up many times. This sequence joins TRBV4-1 and TRBJ2-3; no clear D gene. The germline V gene encodes CDR1 MGHRA and CDR2 YSYEKL. V shed 5 bases and J shed 5 bases, with 11 bases lying between them. CDR3 length equals 13 residues. The DNA for the CDR3 is TGCGCCAGCAGCTCCGGAAGGGAAGATACGCAGTATTTT. Protein: CASSSGREDTQYF.

Details on this clonotype: A much larger clone differs by one base, so this may be a read error. The V and J genes are TRBV7-2 and TRBJ1-4; no reliable D call. The CDR3 length is 15 residues. Trimming removed 2 bases from V and 3 bases from J, with 10 bases in between. Germline V gene data show CDR1 as SGHTA and CDR2 as FQGNSA. Here the CDR3 reads CASSLFGVPNEKLFF. CDR3 coding DNA: TGTGCCAGCAGCTTATTTGGAGTCCCTAATGAAAAACTGTTTTTT.

The V and J genes are TRBV5-4 and TRBJ1-1; D not certain. The germline gives CDR1 SGHNT, CDR2 YYREEE (reference sequence). CDR3 size: 16 residues. Trimming shortened V by 0 bases and J by 0 bases, and 12 bases separated the two germline ends. The CDR3 here is CASSLDQNQLNTEAFF. CDR3 in DNA: TGTGCCAGCAGCTTGGATCAGAATCAACTGAACACTGAAGCTTTCTTT.

In this sample, this clonotype turned up many times. The chain uses TRBV6-5 and TRBJ2-7; 7 bases map to TRBD1. The V segment lost 5 bases and the J segment 3 bases; nucleotides outside the gene matches: 4. The CDR3 extends over 13 amino acids. Germline V gene lookup returns CDR1 MNHEY and CDR2 SVGAGI. DNA of the CDR3: TGTGCCAGCAGTCCGGGACAGAACTACGAGCAGTACTTC. Residues: CASSPGQNYEQYF.

Ten or more counts support this clonotype. V is TRBV20-1 and J is TRBJ2-3; D gene uncertain. The germline gives CDR1 DFQATT, CDR2 SNEGSKA (reference sequence). Trimming shortened V by 7 bases and J by 3 bases, and 14 bases separated the two germline ends. The CDR3 contains 13 residues. CDR3: CSGADGLTDTQYF. The CDR3 nucleotides read TGCAGTGGGGCTGACGGTTTAACAGATACGCAGTATTTT.

The rearrangement joins TRBV29-1 to TRBJ2-5, with 7 bases matching TRBD2. Unmatched junction bases numbered 10, after V lost 3 bases and J lost 12 bases. From germline, CDR1 is SQVTM and CDR2 ANQGSEA. This CDR3 spans 12 amino acids. For the CDR3, the DNA is TGCAGCGTTGACCGGGACTACCAAACCAAGTACTTC. This encodes CSVDRDYQTKYF.

This rearrangement joins TRBV6-5 to TRBJ2-1, with D hard to call. Germline assignment: CDR1 MNHEY and CDR2 SVGAGI. Trimming took off 8 bases at V and 0 bases at J, with 11 bases between the two ends. CDR3 length: 14 amino acids. The DNA of the CDR3 is TGTGCCAGCTCTACGGCCGACTCCTACAATGAGCAGTTCTTC. It translates to CASSTADSYNEQFF.

The CDR3 is CASNLGPGRGETQYF. CDR3 nucleotide sequence: TGTGCCAGCAACCTGGGTCCGGGCCGGGGAGAGACCCAGTACTTC. This sequence joins TRBV12-3 or TRBV12-4 and TRBJ2-5, with a possible D match to TRBD2 (5 bases). The CDR3 sequence is 15 residues long. V lost 7 bases and J 4 bases, leaving 19 bases between the germline ends.

This clonotype was counted between two and nine times. The genes are TRBV29-1 and TRBJ1-1; no reliable D call. CDR1 and CDR2 (germline): SQVTM, ANQGSEA. V dropped 7 bases and J dropped 4 bases, with 4 bases sitting between them. CDR3 size: 9 residues. CDR3 DNA: TGCAGCGGGGGCACTGAAGCTTTCTTT. This sequence encodes CSGGTEAFF.

This clonotype was observed a handful of times. The genes are TRBV29-1 and TRBJ2-2; D remains ambiguous. Trimming stripped 0 bases from V and 2 bases from J, with 10 bases between. This CDR3 spans 15 amino acids. The germline V gene has CDR1 SQVTM and CDR2 ANQGSEA. The CDR3 is CSVEDRDTNTGELFF. CDR3 DNA: TGCAGCGTTGAAGATCGAGACACCAACACCGGGGAGCTGTTTTTT.

This clonotype was observed a few times. The rearrangement links TRBV18 to TRBJ2-3, with TRBD2 matching 11 bases. Germline V gene data show CDR1 as KGHSH and CDR2 as LQKENI. V shed 4 bases and J 2 bases; nucleotides not matched to a gene: 2. The CDR3 extends over 15 amino acids. Here the CDR3 reads CASSRTSGYTDTQYF. Written as DNA, the CDR3 is TGTGCCAGCTCACGGACTAGCGGGTACACAGATACGCAGTATTTT. Supplemented by reference TRBV18 and TRBJ2-3, the full variable domain reads NAGVMQNPRHLVRRRGQEARLRCSPMKGHSHVYWYRQLPEEGLKFMVYLQKENIIDESGMPKERFSAEFPKEGPSILRIQQVVRGDSAAYFCASSRTSGYTDTQYFGPGTRLTVL.

The sample holds a few counts of this clonotype. The gene calls are TRBV12-3 or TRBV12-4 and TRBJ1-4; D possibly corresponds to TRBD1 (6 bases). CDR3 length: 14 amino acids. Trimming took off 6 bases at V and 6 bases at J, with 14 bases between the two ends. Here the CDR3 reads CASSSQGLDEKLFF. The CDR3 DNA reads as TGTGCCAGCAGCTCACAGGGACTTGATGAAAAACTGTTTTTT.

This clonotype was seen a handful of times. CDR3: CASSPRGPNTGELFF. CDR3 DNA sequence: TGTGCCAGCAGCCCCCGGGGACCGAACACCGGGGAGCTGTTTTTT. The rearrangement joins TRBV14 to TRBJ2-2; D assignment may be TRBD1 or TRBD2 (5 bases each). CDR3 size: 15 residues. The V gene's germline CDR1 is SGHDN and CDR2 FVKESK. Trimming took off 4 bases at V and 0 bases at J, with 9 bases between the two ends.

This clonotype is termed medium-sized. This chain joins TRBV6-2 or TRBV6-3 and TRBJ2-3, with D uncertain. CDR3 size: 12 residues. CDR1 and CDR2 from the germline V gene are MNHEY and SVGEGT. Deletions cut 1 base from V and 5 bases from J, with 4 bases between. This chain's CDR3 is CASSYFRDTQYF. CDR3 sequence (DNA): TGTGCCAGCAGTTACTTTCGAGATACGCAGTATTTT.

This clonotype was seen ten or more times. This CDR3 is CASSFGGESNYGYTF. The CDR3 bases are TGTGCCAGCAGCTTTGGCGGGGAATCTAACTATGGCTACACCTTC. The rearrangement uses TRBV7-9 and TRBJ1-2; unclear D gene. This CDR3 has 15 amino acids. Trimming left V 3 bases short and J 0 bases short, with 11 bases between. Germline CDR1 reads SEHNR; CDR2 reads FQNEAQ (reference sequence).

This clonotype was recorded many times. This chain joins TRBV29-1 and TRBJ2-7, with D perhaps matching TRBD2 (6 bases). Germline CDR1 and CDR2: SQVTM and ANQGSEA. Trimming removed 4 bases at V and 2 bases at J, with 15 bases between. The CDR3 consists of 14 residues. The CDR3 reads CSVGEGTGAYEQYF. The CDR3 DNA follows: TGCAGCGTTGGTGAGGGGACGGGGGCCTACGAGCAGTACTTC.

V gene TRBV12-3 or TRBV12-4 combines with J gene TRBJ2-6; TRBD1 aligns across 9 bases. Germline trimming cut 7 bases from V and 4 bases from J; bases unmatched to any gene: 8. There are 16 residues in the CDR3. CDR3 region: CASKAGTGTGANVLTF. DNA of the CDR3: TGTGCCAGCAAAGCCGGGACAGGGACCGGGGCCAACGTCCTGACTTTC.

The rearrangement joins TRBV7-9 to TRBJ2-2, with D possibly being TRBD2 (6 bases). The CDR3 is 16 residues long. Germline V gene data show CDR1 as SEHNR and CDR2 as FQNEAQ (reference sequence). V shed 4 bases and J shed 1 base, with 13 bases lying between them. CDR3 nucleotides: TGTGCCAGCAGCTCCCTCTACGGGAGGAACACCGGGGAGCTGTTTTTT. Amino acids: CASSSLYGRNTGELFF.

With regard to this clonotype: No conserved phenylalanine or tryptophan ends this CDR3, so it is likely a read error. This rearrangement joins TRBV6-2 or TRBV6-3 to TRBJ1-5; 9 nucleotides align to TRBD1. CDR1 MNHEY and CDR2 SVGEGT come from the germline V gene. CDR3 length: 19 amino acids. The ends lost 5 bases at V and 3 bases at J; junction bases unmatched: 17. In DNA, the CDR3 is TGTGCCAGCAGTCCGCGTCGTACCGGGACAGGGAGTAACAATCAGCCCCAGCATCTT. It codes for CASSPRRTGTGSNNQPQHL.

At least ten counts were recorded for this clonotype. The V call is TRBV28, the J call TRBJ2-5; 11 bases map to TRBD2. V gave up 5 bases and J gave up 3 bases; unmatched junction bases: 23. Germline V gene lookup returns CDR1 MDHEN and CDR2 SYDVKM. The CDR3 length is 21 residues. Here the CDR3 DNA reads TGTGCCAGCAGTACCCCGAACTCGAACCGGGGACTAGCGGTTTTAAAAGAGACCCAGTACTTC. This sequence encodes CASSTPNSNRGLAVLKETQYF.

This clonotype was recorded many times. The chain couples TRBV7-9 to TRBJ1-3; D gene unclear. Trimming shortened V by 3 bases and J by 0 bases, and 12 bases separated the two germline ends. The CDR3 length is 16 residues. Germline assignment: CDR1 SEHNR and CDR2 FQNEAQ (reference sequence). This chain's CDR3 is CASSFNTETSGNTIYF. DNA for the CDR3: TGTGCCAGCAGCTTTAATACGGAGACCTCTGGAAACACCATATATTTT.

The rearrangement uses TRBV3-1 and TRBJ1-2, with D unresolved. V was pared by 1 base and J by 7 bases, with 16 bases between. This CDR3 is built from 15 residues. Germline CDR1 and CDR2: LGHDT and YNNKEL (reference sequence). CDR3 coding DNA: TGTGCCAGCAGCCAAGGAGGTAGAGCCCCGGCTGGCTACACCTTC. Translating it yields CASSQGGRAPAGYTF.

This clonotype was detected a few times. The V call is TRBV20-1, the J call TRBJ2-7; 9 bases are a match to TRBD2. Germline lookup yields CDR1 DFQATT and CDR2 SNEGSKA (reference sequence). The V segment lost 5 bases and the J segment 0 bases; nucleotides outside the gene matches: 8. This CDR3 has 15 amino acids. The CDR3 coding sequence is TGCAGTGCTCCTCTTATAGCGGGAGCCTCCTACGAGCAGTACTTC. This sequence encodes CSAPLIAGASYEQYF.

This clonotype was seen more than once but under ten times. This chain joins TRBV2 and TRBJ1-5; no firm D call. CDR3 size: 15 residues. Trimming removed 3 bases from V and 2 bases from J, with 11 bases in between. The germline gives CDR1 SNHLY, CDR2 FYNNEI. The chain's CDR3 is CASSDKGLGNQPQHF. The CDR3 DNA is TGTGCCAGCAGTGATAAGGGTTTGGGCAATCAGCCCCAGCATTTT.